Presented here are 3 T cell receptor beta chains from one specimen sequenced in a study of siplizumab effects on memory and regulatory T cells. Some clones are missing from TCRdb's copy, which holds only in-frame ones; the method was immunoSEQ multiplex PCR. This sample has fewer than 100,000 clones, with about 93% found just once. The sample consisted of non-Treg CD4+ T cells sorted from blood. The receptors stem from a human donor in good health.

The gene calls are TRBV18 and TRBJ2-5; D not certain. This CDR3 has 14 amino acids. Germline CDR1 and CDR2: KGHSH and LQKENI. V shed 0 bases and J shed 5 bases, with 10 bases lying between them. The chain's CDR3 is CASSPPSLGETQYF. The CDR3 nucleotides are TGTGCCAGCTCACCACCGTCCCTCGGGGAGACCCAGTACTTC.

The rearrangement joins TRBV30 to TRBJ1-1; no clear D. The CDR3 runs 10 residues. Germline V CDR1 and CDR2: GTSNPN, SVGIG (reference sequence). Trimming stripped 1 base from V and 11 bases from J, with 8 bases between. CDR3 region: CAWSGSSAFF. DNA for the CDR3: TGTGCCTGGAGTGGTAGTTCGGCTTTCTTT.

CDR3 coding DNA: TGTGCCAGCAGCTCAGGACTAGCGGGAGGCGAAGAGACCCAGTACTTC. This codes for CASSSGLAGGEETQYF. V gene TRBV5-4 combines with J gene TRBJ2-5; 14 positions agree with TRBD2. Germline assignment: CDR1 SGHNT and CDR2 YYREEE (reference sequence). V shed 3 bases, J shed 3 bases, and the junction held 4 bases outside the gene matches. The CDR3 has 16 residues. The whole variable domain, filled in from reference TRBV5-4 and TRBJ2-5, reads ETGVTQSPTHLIKTRGQQVTLRCSSQSGHNTVSWYQQALGQGPQFIFQYYREEENGRGNFPPRFSGLQFPNYSSELNVNALELDDSALYLCASSSGLAGGEETQYFGPGTRLLVL.